This T cell receptor beta chain was profiled in a study of blood T cell repertoires in COVID-19. Data came from immunoSEQ multiplex PCR; TCRdb stores just in-frame clones and leaves some out. The repertoire holds approximately 52,000 clones, with 65% to 90% as singletons. Per the germline V gene, CDR1 is WNHNN and CDR2 is SYGVQD (reference sequence). This CDR3 region has 15 residues. The germline V and J ends were trimmed by 6 bases and 3 bases, with 18 bases remaining between them. Sequencing input: peripheral blood. The chain recombines TRBV10-1 with TRBJ2-7; TRBD1 might be the D (5 bases). The origin of this receptor is a human donor in a cohort sampled during active COVID-19. The DNA of the CDR3 is TGCGCCAGCAGCGACATTAGGGGTTATCGCTACGAGCAGTACTTC. It is translated as CASSDIRGYRYEQYF.